This T cell receptor beta chain was sequenced in a study of blood T cells in healthy people across ages. The study's findings and limits: Long-lived donors carried more naive CD4+ cells and greater diversity than aged donors. Naive T cell percentage strongly correlated with TCR beta diversity.

As concerns this clonotype: Its cognate antigen is unknown.

Germline V gene sequence: CDR1 SGHRS, CDR2 YFSETQ. Trimming removed 3 bases from V and 5 bases from J; junction bases left unmatched: 4. This CDR3 spans 15 amino acids. Through a sample-barcoded 5' primer and a J-beta primer mix, a second PCR was run for roughly 6 to 12 cycles. TCRdb passed the 5' RACE reads through MiXCR, listing each CDR3 protein once. This table has hundreds of thousands of distinct CDR3 sequences, under 25% appearing once. This clonotype was sampled from a man aged 65-85 years in good health. This chain links TRBV5-1 with TRBJ2-5; the match to TRBD2 covers 13 bases. The sample was blood. CDR3 in DNA: TGCGCCAGCAGCTGGACTAGCGGGAGTGGGGAGACCCAGTACTTC. Translation: CASSWTSGSGETQYF.